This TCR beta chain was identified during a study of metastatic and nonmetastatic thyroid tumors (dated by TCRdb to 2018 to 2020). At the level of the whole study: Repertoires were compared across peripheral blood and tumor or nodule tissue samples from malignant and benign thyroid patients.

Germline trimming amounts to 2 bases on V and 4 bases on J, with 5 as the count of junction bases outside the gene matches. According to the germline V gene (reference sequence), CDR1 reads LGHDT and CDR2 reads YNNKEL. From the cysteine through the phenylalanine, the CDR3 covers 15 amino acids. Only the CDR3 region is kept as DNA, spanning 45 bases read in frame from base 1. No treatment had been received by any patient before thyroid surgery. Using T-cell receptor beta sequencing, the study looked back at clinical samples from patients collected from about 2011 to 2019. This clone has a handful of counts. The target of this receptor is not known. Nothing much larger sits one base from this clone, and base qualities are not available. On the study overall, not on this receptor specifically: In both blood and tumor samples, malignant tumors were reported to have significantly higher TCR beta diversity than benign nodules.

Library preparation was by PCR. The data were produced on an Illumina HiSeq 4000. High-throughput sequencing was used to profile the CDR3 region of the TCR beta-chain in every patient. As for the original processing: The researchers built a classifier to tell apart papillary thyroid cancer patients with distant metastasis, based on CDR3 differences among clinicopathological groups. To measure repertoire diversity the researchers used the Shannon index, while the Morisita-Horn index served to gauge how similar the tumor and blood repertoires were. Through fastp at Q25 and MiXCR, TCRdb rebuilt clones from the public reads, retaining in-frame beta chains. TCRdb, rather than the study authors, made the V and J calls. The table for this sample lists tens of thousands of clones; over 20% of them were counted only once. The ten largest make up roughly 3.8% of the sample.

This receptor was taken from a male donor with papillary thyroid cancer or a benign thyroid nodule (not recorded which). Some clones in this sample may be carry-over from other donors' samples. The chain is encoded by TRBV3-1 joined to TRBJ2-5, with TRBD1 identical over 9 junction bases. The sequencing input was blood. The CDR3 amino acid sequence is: CASSQRTGGRETQYF. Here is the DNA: TGTGCCAGCAGCCAACGTACAGGGGGCCGAGAGACCCAGTACTTC.